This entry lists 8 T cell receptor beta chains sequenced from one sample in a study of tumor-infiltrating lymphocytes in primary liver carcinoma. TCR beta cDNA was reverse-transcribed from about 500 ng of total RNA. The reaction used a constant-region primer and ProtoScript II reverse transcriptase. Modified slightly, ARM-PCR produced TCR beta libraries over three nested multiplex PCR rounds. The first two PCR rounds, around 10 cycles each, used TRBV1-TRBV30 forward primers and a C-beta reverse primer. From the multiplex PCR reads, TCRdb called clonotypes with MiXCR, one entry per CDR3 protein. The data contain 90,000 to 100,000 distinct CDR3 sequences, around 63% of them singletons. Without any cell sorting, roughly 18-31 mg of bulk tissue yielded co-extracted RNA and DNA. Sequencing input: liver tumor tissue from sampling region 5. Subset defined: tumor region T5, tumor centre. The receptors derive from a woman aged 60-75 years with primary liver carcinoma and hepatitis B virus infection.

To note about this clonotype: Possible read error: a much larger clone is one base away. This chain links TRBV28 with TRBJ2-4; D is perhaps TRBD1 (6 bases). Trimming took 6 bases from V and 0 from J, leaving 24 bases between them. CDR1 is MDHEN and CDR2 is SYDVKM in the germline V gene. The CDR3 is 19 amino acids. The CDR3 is CASRDPQGQTSLAKNIQYF. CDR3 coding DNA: TGTGCCAGCAGAGACCCCCAGGGACAAACAAGCCTAGCCAAAAACATTCAGTACTTC.

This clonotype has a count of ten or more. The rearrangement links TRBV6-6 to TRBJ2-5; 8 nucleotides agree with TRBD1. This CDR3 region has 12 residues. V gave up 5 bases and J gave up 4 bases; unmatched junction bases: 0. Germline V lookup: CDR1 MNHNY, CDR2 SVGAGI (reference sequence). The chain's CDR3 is CASSTGGETQYF. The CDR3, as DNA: TGTGCCAGCAGTACAGGGGGAGAGACCCAGTACTTC.

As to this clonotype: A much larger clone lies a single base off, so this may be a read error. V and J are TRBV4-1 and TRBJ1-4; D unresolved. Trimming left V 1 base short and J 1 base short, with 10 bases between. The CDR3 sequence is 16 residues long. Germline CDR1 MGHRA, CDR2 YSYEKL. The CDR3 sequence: CASSQGVPVTNEKLFF. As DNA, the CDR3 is TGCGCCAGCAGCCAAGGGGTGCCGGTAACTAATGAAAAACTGTTTTTT.

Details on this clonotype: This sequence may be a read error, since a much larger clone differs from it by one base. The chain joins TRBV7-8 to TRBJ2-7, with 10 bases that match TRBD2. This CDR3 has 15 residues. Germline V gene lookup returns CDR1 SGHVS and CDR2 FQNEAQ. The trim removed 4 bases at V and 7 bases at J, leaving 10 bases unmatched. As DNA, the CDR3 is TGTGCCAGCAGCTCGGCGCTAGCGGGAGCGGGGGAGCAGTACTTC. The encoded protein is CASSSALAGAGEQYF. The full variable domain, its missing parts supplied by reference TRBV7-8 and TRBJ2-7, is GAGVSQSPRYKVAKRGQDVALRCDPISGHVSLFWYQQALGQGPEFLTYFQNEAQLDKSGLPSDRFFAERPEGSVSTLKIQRTQQEDSAVYLCASSSALAGAGEQYFGPGTRLTVT.

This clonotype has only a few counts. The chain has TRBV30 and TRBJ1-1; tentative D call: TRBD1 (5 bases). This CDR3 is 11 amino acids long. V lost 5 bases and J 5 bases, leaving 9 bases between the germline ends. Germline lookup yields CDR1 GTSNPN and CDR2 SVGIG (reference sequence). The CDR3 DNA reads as TGTGCCTGGGGGGGTGTAACTGAAGCTTTCTTT. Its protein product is CAWGGVTEAFF.

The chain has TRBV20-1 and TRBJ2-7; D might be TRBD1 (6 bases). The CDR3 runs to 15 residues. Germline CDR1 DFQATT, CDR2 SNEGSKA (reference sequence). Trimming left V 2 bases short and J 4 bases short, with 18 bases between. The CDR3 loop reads CSARTPSGARYEQYF. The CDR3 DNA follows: TGCAGTGCTAGAACCCCGTCAGGGGCCAGGTACGAGCAGTACTTC.

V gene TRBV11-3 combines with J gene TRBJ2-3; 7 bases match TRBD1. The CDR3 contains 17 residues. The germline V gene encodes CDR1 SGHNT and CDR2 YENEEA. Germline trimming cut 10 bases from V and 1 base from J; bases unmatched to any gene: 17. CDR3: CANNSWSLDRGTDTQYF. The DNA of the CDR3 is TGTGCCAACAACTCTTGGTCCCTTGACAGGGGCACAGATACGCAGTATTTT.

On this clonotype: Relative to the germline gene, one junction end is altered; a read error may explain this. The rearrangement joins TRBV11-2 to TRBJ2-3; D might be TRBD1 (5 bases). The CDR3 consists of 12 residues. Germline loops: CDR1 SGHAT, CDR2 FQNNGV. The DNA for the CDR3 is TGTGTCAGCAGCCCCAGGGCGGATACGCGGTATTTT. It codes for CVSSPRADTRYF.